This T cell receptor beta chain derives from a study of blood T cell repertoires in COVID-19. Sequencing was performed with immunoSEQ multiplex PCR; in TCRdb, only in-frame clones are kept and a portion is missing. The sample consists of around 280,000 clones, around nine tenths of them appearing once. This clone occurred a few times. Cohort 3 donors were reported recovered after two negative PCRs, clearance, or symptom resolution. The junction had 11 bases not matched to a gene; V was cut back by 10 bases and J by 6 bases. Germline V lookup: CDR1 MNHEY, CDR2 SVGAGI. This CDR3 spans 14 amino acids. This sequence joins TRBV6-5 and TRBJ1-2; 10 nucleotides align to TRBD1. The receptor was isolated from a woman aged 40 to 50 who had recovered from COVID-19. The material sequenced was PBMCs or T cells enriched from blood (not recorded which). CDR3 bases: TGTGCCACTGAGCGGGACAGGGGAGGCAATGGCTACACCTTC. Translating gives CATERDRGGNGYTF.